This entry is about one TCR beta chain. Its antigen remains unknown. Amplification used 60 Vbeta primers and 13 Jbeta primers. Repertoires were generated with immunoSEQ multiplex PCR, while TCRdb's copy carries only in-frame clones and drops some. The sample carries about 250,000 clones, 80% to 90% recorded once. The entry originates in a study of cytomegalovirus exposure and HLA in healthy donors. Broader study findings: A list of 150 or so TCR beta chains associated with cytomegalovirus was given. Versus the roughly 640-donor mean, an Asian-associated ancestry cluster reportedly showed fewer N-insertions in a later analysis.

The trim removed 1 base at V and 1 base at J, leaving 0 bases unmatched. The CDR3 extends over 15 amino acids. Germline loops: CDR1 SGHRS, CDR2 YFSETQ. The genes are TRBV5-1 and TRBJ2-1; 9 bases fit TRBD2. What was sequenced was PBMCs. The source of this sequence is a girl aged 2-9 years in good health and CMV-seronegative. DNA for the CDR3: TGCGCCAGCAGCTTGACTAGCGGGTCCTACAATGAGCAGTTCTTC. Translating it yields CASSLTSGSYNEQFF.